Included here is one T cell receptor (beta chain) sequence, with context. This clonotype was detected only once. Its antigen is currently not known. No base-level quality is on record; no much larger clone is a single base apart. One read provides weak support. These data are taken from a study of identical twins (dated by TCRdb to about 2016). Context from the whole study: TCR alpha and beta repertoires from monozygotic twins, unrelated adults of various ages and cord blood were deep-sequenced to test whether fetal clonotypes persist. To rule out contamination, the twin experiments were replicated at different times with different library preparation protocols. Broad study findings and their caveats: Excess twin sharing in beta out-of-frame sequences was weaker because fewer shared sequences lowered the signal-to-noise ratio. Zero-insertion analyses could be partly confounded by invariant T cells such as MAIT and iNKT, though diverse VJ usage argued against such confounding for most clonotypes. Recombination models systematically underestimated out-of-frame TCR alpha sharing in monozygotic twins but agreed with sharing between unrelated individuals. Because the same donors could not be followed over many years, conclusions were based on cross-sectional statistical analysis. Abundant cord blood beta clonotypes carried fewer insertions; young adult naive repertoires showed a weaker similar trend, while memory repertoires showed none. Compared with coincidental sharing between unrelated individuals, an excess of low generation-probability sequences was observed among out-of-frame TCR alpha sequences shared between twins.

Every donor in the study was a healthy Caucasian. Three pairs of female monozygotic twins, all aged about 18 to 30 years, made up the twin cohort. Positive isolation kits from Invitrogen were used to isolate CD4+ and CD8+ T cell populations. After removal of 5 bases from V and 8 bases from J, the junction retains 5 bases not matched to a gene. The CDR3 starts with the cysteine, ends with the phenylalanine, and has 15 residues. This entry keeps only the CDR3 DNA: 45 bases, framed from base 1. CDR1 and CDR2 were assigned from the germline V gene as SGHVS and FNYEAQ. The library was obtained by 5' RACE. TCRdb lists the instrument as Illumina HiSeq 2000. Template switching added a universal primer binding site, and the final cDNA carried a unique molecular identifier that allowed TCR cDNA molecules to be counted accurately. Specific primers in the conserved constant-segment region were used to synthesize first-strand cDNA for the TCR alpha and beta chains. To control for contamination, each cDNA library was double barcoded with a SMART-Mk sample barcode plus Illumina barcodes. Two successive PCR steps introduced TruSeq adapter sequences along with Illumina sample barcodes. Sequencing of the TCR alpha and beta cDNA libraries was done on the Illumina HiSeq platform using custom primers. From the authors' description of their analysis: Raw reads were processed with MiGEC to extract unique molecular identifiers, and MiXCR was used to determine CDR3 positions. For each individual, recombination models were inferred using an EM algorithm with the repgenHMM and IGoR tools. Shared clonotypes were analyzed with the tcR package in R, and sharing was normalized by the product of cloneset sizes. To study raw recombination free of thymic and clonal selection effects, out-of-frame nonproductive sequences were analyzed. TCRdb reran the public reads through fastp at Q25 and MiXCR, keeping productive beta chains. Here each entry gathers all rows of one CDR3 protein and keeps the most common genes and DNA. TCRdb, rather than the study authors, made the V and J calls. The sample data list some 210,000 distinct CDR3 sequences, and less than 20% of these were observed just once. About 38% of the sample is taken by the ten largest.

These data were likewise used in another study, on T cells expressing NK-cell markers. The second paper states: In sorted CD3+CD56+NKG2C+, CD3+CD56+NKG2C- and CD3+CD56-NKG2C+ T-cell subsets from about 8 donors, TCR beta-chain repertoires were profiled. Among the eight sequenced donors, only one was HCMV-seronegative, while the other seven were HCMV-seropositive. To restrict sorting to alphabetaTCR-expressing T cells, an anti-gammadeltaTCR antibody was added in several experiments. In roughly six donors, the dominant CD3+CD56+NKG2C+ clonotypes ranked among the top 10 CD8+ clonotypes, making up about 1.0-7.5% of CD8+ T cells. Those dominant clonotypes were again the most abundant among CD3+CD56-NKG2C+ cells in several donors, at about 25-60.1%. Whether the expanded NKG2C-expressing T cell clones were specific for HCMV antigens remained unclear. Randomly selected healthy volunteers, three men and five women, were used as the eight sequenced donors. HCMV serostatus was determined by detecting HCMV-specific IgG in serum with a commercial ELISA kit. Reads were demultiplexed and grouped by UMI with MIGEC, and clonotypes were assembled and quantified with MiTCR. To remove erroneous sequences, TCR cDNA sequences were retained only when supported by two or more reads. Downstream repertoire analysis used the tcR package, and clonotypes were matched across fractions by CDR3 nucleotide sequence plus V segment. VDJmatch was used to annotate antigen specificity against VDJdb, with one amino acid substitution in CDR3 allowed.

The sequenced material came from CD8+ T cells sorted from blood. The sequence derives from a woman aged 18-29 years in good health. The sequence joins TRBV7-6 to TRBJ2-1, with 14 bases matching TRBD2. The sequence in DNA is TGTGCCAGCAGCGGCCGACTAGCGGGGGGGGATGAGCAGTTCTTC. Its protein is CASSGRLAGGDEQFF. Outside the CDR3, residues come from the reference TRBV7-6 and TRBJ2-1 proteins, so the full variable domain is: GAGVSQSPRYKVTKRGQDVALRCDPISGHVSLYWYRQALGQGPEFLTYFNYEAQQDKSGLPNDRFSAERPEGSISTLTIQRTEQRDSAMYRCASSGRLAGGDEQFFGPGTRLTVL.